This T cell receptor (beta chain) was documented in a study of sequential checkpoint blockade in melanoma. Study information: Both treatment sequences were followed by maintenance nivolumab.

Assay: immunoSEQ multiplex PCR; the TCRdb copy retains only in-frame clones and omits some. The sample yields over 5,000 clones, 70% to 90% seen once. Treatment noted: randomized to nivolumab then ipilimumab (arm A) or the reverse (arm B). This clone came up once. There are 12 residues in the CDR3. CDR1 and CDR2 (germline): SEHNR, FQNEAQ (reference sequence). With 4 bases removed from V and 6 bases from J, the gap between germline ends came to 10 bases. This specimen was CD8+ T cells sorted from blood (inferred from file names), taken from a patient given nivolumab and ipilimumab in sequence. This chain connects TRBV7-9 to TRBJ2-7, with a possible D match to TRBD1 (6 bases). This receptor was obtained from a human donor with melanoma. CDR3 residues: CASSYRVTEQYF. CDR3 in DNA: TGTGCCAGCAGCTACAGGGTTACCGAGCAGTACTTC.